This T cell receptor (beta chain) was obtained from a study of T-cell reconstitution after alpha-beta-depleted transplantation in children. Unique molecular identifiers were incorporated during preparation of the TCRbeta library. Each CDR3 protein is one row after TCRdb ran MiXCR on the PCR reads. This repertoire shows some 550,000 distinct CDR3 sequences, 18% found once; its top ten account for less than 4%. The germline V and J ends were trimmed by 0 bases and 5 bases, with 17 bases remaining between them. CDR3 length: 15 residues. Germline CDR1 and CDR2: DFQATT and SNEGSKA (reference sequence). In this sample, this clonotype turned up a few times.

The sequencing used PBMCs from the stem cell graft donor, collected from the stem cell graft. This receptor was obtained from a human donor who donated a stem cell graft to a child with acute lymphoblastic leukemia. The chain couples TRBV20-1 to TRBJ2-7; D uncertain. This chain's CDR3 is CSARDPGSNSHEQYF. The CDR3 bases are TGCAGTGCTAGAGATCCGGGCAGCAATAGCCACGAGCAGTACTTC.